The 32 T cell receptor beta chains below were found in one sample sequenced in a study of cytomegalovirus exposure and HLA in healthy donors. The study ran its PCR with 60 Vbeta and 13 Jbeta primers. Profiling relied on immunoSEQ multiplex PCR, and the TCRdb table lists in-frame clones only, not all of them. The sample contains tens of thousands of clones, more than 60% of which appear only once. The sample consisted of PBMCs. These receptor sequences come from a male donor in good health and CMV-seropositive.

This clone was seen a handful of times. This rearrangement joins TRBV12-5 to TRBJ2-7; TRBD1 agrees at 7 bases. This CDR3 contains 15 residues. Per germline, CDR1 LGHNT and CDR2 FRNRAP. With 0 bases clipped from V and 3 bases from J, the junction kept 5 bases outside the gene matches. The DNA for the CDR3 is TGTGCTAGTGGTTTGGTACCCTCAGGGGGCTACGAGCAGTACTTC. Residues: CASGLVPSGGYEQYF.

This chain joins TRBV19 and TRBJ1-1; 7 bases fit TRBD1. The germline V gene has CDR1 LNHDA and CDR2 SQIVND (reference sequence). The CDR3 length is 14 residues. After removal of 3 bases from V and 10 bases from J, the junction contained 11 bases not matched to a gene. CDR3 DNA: TGTGCCAGTAGTATCCGGACAGGCGTCGTCTTAGCTTTCTTT. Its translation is CASSIRTGVVLAFF.

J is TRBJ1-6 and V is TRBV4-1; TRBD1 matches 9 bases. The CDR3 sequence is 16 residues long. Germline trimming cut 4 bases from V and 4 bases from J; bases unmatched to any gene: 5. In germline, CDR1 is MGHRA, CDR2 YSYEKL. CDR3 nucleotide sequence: TGCGCCAGCAGCCTCGGACAGGGGAATTATAATTCACCCCTCCACTTT. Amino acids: CASSLGQGNYNSPLHF.

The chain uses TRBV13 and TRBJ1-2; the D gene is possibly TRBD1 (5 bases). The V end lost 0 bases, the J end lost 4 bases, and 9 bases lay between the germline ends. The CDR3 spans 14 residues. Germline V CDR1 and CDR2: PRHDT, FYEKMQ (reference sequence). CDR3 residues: CASSLGRQTYGYTF. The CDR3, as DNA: TGTGCCAGCAGCTTAGGGAGACAGACCTATGGCTACACCTTC. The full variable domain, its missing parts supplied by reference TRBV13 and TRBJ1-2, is AAGVIQSPRHLIKEKRETATLKCYPIPRHDTVYWYQQGPGQDPQFLISFYEKMQSDKGSIPDRFSAQQFSDYHSELNMSSLELGDSALYFCASSLGRQTYGYTFGSGTRLTVV.

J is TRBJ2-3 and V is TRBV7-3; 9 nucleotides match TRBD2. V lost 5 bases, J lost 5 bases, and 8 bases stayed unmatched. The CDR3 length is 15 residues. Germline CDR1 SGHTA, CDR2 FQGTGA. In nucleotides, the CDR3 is TGTGCCAGCAGCCCTAGCGGGATACAAGGAGATACGCAGTATTTT. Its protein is CASSPSGIQGDTQYF.

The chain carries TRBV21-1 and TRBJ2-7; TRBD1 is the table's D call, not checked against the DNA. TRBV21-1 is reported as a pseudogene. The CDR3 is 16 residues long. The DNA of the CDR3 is TGTGCCAGTTGTCCGGATTGGAGACAGGGCTCCTACGAGCAGTACTTC. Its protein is CASCPDWRQGSYEQYF.

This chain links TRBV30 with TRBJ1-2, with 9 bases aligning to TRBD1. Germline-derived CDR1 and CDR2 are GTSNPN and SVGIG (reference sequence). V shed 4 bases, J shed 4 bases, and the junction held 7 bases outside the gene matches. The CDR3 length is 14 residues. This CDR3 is CAWNSGQGPYGYTF. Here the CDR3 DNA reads TGTGCCTGGAACTCGGGACAGGGCCCCTATGGCTACACCTTC. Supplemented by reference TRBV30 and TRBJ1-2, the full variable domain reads SQTIHQWPATLVQPVGSPLSLECTVEGTSNPNLYWYRQAAGRGLQLLFYSVGIGQISSEVPQNLSASRPQDRQFILSSKKLLLSDSGFYLCAWNSGQGPYGYTFGSGTRLTVV.

CDR3 amino acids: CASTPGVLGNEQFF. CDR3 DNA sequence: TGTGCCAGCACGCCGGGAGTCTTAGGGAATGAGCAGTTCTTC. The V and J genes are TRBV6-6 and TRBJ2-1; a possible D gene is TRBD2 (6 bases). CDR1 and CDR2 (germline): MNHNY, SVGAGI (reference sequence). The CDR3 totals 14 residues. Trimming took 7 bases from V and 7 from J, leaving 17 bases between them.

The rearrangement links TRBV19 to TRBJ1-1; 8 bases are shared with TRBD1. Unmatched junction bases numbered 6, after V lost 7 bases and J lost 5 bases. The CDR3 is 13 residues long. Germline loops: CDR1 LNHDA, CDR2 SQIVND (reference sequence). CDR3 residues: CASTGTGRTEAFF. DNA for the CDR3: TGTGCCAGTACCGGGACAGGCCGAACTGAAGCTTTCTTT.

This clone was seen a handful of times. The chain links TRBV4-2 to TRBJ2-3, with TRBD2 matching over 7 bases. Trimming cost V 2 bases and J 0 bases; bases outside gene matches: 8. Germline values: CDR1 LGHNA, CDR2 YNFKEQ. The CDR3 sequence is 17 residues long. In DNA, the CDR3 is TGTGCCAGCAGCCAATTTGGGAGGGGCGGGAGCACAGATACGCAGTATTTT. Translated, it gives CASSQFGRGGSTDTQYF.

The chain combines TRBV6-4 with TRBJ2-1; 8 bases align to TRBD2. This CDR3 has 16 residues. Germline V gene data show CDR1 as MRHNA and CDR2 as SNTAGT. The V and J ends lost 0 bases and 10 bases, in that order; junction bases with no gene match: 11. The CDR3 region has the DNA TGTGCCAGCAGTGACTCGGTAGCGGGGCCCGGTAGGGAGCAGTTCTTC. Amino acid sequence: CASSDSVAGPGREQFF.

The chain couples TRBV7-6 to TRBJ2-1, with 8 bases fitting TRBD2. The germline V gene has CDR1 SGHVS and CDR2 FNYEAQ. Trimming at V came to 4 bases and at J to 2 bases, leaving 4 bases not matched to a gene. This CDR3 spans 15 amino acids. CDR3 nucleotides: TGTGCCAGCAGCTCCTCGGGGGGGCCCTACAATGAGCAGTTCTTC. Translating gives CASSSSGGPYNEQFF.

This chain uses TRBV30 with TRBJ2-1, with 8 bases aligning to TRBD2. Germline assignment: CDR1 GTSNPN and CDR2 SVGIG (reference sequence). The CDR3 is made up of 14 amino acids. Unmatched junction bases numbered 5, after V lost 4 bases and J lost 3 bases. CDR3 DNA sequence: TGTGCCTGGACTTTTGCGGGAGGCTACAATGAGCAGTTCTTC. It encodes CAWTFAGGYNEQFF. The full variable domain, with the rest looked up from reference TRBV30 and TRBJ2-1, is SQTIHQWPATLVQPVGSPLSLECTVEGTSNPNLYWYRQAAGRGLQLLFYSVGIGQISSEVPQNLSASRPQDRQFILSSKKLLLSDSGFYLCAWTFAGGYNEQFFGPGTRLTVL.

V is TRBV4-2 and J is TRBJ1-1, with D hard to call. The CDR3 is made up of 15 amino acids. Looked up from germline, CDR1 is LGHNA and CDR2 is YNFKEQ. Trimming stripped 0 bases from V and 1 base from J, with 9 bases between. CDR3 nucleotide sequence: TGTGCCAGCAGCCAAGATATATTCCGGAACACTGAAGCTTTCTTT. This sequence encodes CASSQDIFRNTEAFF.

CDR3 region: CASSEDSAYEQYF. The CDR3 DNA reads as TGTGCCAGCAGTGAGGACAGTGCCTACGAGCAGTACTTC. J is TRBJ2-7 and V is TRBV6-1; possible D gene TRBD1, 6 bases. Germline V gene data show CDR1 as MNHNS and CDR2 as SASEGT. The CDR3 is made up of 13 amino acids. Trimming removed 3 bases at V and 2 bases at J, with 8 bases between.

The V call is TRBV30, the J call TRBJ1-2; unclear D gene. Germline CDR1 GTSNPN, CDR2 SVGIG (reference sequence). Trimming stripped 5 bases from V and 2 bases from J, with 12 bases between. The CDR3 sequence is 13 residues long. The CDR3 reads CAWEIHRNYGYTF. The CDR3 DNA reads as TGTGCCTGGGAGATTCACCGGAACTATGGCTACACCTTC. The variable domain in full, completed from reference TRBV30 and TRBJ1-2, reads SQTIHQWPATLVQPVGSPLSLECTVEGTSNPNLYWYRQAAGRGLQLLFYSVGIGQISSEVPQNLSASRPQDRQFILSSKKLLLSDSGFYLCAWEIHRNYGYTFGSGTRLTVV.

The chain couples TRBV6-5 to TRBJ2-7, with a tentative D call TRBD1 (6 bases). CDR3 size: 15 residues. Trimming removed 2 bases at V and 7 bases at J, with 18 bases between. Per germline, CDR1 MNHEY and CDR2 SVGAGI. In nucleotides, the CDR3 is TGTGCCAGCAGTTACGTCTCGGAACAGGGTCGGGAGCAGTACTTC. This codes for CASSYVSEQGREQYF.

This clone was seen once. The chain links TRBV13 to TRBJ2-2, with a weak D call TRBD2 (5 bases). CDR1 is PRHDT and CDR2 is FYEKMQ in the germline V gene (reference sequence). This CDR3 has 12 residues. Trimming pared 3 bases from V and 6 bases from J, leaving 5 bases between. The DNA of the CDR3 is TGTGCCAGCAGCTTTAGCGCCGGGGAGCTGTTTTTT. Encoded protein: CASSFSAGELFF.

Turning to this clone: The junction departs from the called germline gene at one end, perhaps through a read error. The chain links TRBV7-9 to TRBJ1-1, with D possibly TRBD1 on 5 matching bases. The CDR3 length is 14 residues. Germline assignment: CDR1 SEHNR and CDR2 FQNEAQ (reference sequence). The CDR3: CSSSWGSQGTEAFF. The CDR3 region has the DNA TGTTCCAGCAGCTGGGGCTCCCAGGGCACTGAAGCTTTCTTT.

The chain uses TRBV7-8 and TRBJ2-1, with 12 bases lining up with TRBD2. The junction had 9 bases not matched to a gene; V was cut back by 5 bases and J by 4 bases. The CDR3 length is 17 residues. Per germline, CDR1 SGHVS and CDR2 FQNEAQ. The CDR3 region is CASSAQLAGGIYNEQFF. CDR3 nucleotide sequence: TGTGCCAGCAGCGCCCAACTAGCGGGAGGAATTTACAATGAGCAGTTCTTC.

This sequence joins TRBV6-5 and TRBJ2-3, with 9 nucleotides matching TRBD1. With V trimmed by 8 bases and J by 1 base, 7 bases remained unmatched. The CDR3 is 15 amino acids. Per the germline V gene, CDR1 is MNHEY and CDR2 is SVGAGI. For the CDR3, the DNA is TGTGCCAGCTCTCCGAGGGACAGGGGCACAGATACGCAGTATTTT. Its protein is CASSPRDRGTDTQYF.

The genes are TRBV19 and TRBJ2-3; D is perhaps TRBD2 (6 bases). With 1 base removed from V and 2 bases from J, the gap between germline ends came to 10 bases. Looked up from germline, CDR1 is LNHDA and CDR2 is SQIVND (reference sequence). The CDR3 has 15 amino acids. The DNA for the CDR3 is TGTGCCAGTAGTATAGGCGGGACGAACACAGATACGCAGTATTTT. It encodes CASSIGGTNTDTQYF.

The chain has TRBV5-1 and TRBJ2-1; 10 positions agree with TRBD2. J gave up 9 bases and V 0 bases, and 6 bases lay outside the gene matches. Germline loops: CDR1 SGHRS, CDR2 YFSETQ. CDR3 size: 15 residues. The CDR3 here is CASSLGSGGGSEQFF. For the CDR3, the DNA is TGCGCCAGCAGCTTGGGAAGCGGGGGGGGGAGTGAGCAGTTCTTC. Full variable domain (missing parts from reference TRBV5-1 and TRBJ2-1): KAGVTQTPRYLIKTRGQQVTLSCSPISGHRSVSWYQQTPGQGLQFLFEYFSETQRNKGNFPGRFSGRQFSNSRSEMNVSTLELGDSALYLCASSLGSGGGSEQFFGPGTRLTVL.

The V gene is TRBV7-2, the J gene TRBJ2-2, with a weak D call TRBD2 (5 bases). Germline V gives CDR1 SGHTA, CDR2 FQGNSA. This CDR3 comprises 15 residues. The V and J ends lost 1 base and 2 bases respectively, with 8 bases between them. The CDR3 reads CASSLGLSNTGELFF. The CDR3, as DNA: TGTGCCAGCAGCTTAGGACTAAGTAACACCGGGGAGCTGTTTTTT.

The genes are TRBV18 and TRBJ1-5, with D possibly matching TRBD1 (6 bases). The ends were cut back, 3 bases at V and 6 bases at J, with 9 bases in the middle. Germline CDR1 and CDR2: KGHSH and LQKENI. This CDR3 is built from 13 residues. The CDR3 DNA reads TGTGCCAGCTCACCGGACAGAGGTCAGCCCCAGCATTTT. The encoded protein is CASSPDRGQPQHF.

The CDR3 reads CASSVVGGGSTDTQYF. The CDR3 nucleotides are TGTGCCAGCAGCGTAGTAGGGGGGGGAAGCACAGATACGCAGTATTTT. V is TRBV9 and J is TRBJ2-3, with D possibly matching TRBD2 (7 bases). In germline, CDR1 is SGDLS, CDR2 YYNGEE. CDR3 size: 16 residues. V shed 0 bases and J shed 0 bases, with 11 bases lying between them.

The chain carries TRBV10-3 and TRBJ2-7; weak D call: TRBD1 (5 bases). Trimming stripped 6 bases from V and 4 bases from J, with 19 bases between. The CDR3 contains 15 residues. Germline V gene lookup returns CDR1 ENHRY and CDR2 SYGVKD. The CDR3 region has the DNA TGTGCCATCAGGGCAACACAGGTTAACGCTTACGAGCAGTACTTC. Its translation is CAIRATQVNAYEQYF.

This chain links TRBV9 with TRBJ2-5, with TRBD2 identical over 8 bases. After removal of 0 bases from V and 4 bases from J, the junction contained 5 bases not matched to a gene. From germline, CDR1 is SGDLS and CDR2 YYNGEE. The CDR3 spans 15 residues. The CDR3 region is CASSVDPGGRETQYF. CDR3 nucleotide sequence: TGTGCCAGCAGCGTAGATCCGGGAGGGCGAGAGACCCAGTACTTC.

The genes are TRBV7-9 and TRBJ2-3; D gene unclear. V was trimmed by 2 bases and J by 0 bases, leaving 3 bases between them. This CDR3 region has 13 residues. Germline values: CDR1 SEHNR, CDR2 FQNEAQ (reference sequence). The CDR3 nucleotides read TGTGCCAGCAGCTTACAGAGCACAGATACGCAGTATTTT. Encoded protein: CASSLQSTDTQYF.

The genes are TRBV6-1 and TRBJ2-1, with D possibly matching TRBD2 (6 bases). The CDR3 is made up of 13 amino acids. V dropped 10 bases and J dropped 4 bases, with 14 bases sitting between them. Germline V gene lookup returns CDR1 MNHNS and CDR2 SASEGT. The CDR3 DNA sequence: TGTGCCACCTCCGGGACTGAATACAATGAGCAGTTCTTC. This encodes CATSGTEYNEQFF.

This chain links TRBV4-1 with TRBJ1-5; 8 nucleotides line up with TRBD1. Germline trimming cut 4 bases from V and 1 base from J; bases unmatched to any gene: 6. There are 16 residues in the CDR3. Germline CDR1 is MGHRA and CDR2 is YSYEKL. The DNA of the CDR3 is TGCGCCAGCAGCCGTACAGGGGGGGTGAGCAATCAGCCCCAGCATTTT. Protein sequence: CASSRTGGVSNQPQHF.

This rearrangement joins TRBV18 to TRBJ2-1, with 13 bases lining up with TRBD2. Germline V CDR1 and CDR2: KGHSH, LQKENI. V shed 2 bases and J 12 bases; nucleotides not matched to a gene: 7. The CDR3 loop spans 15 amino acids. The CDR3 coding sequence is TGTGCCAGCTCACCAGGACTAGCGGGGGACCGGGGGCAGTTCTTC. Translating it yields CASSPGLAGDRGQFF. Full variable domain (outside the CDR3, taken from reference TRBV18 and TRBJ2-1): NAGVMQNPRHLVRRRGQEARLRCSPMKGHSHVYWYRQLPEEGLKFMVYLQKENIIDESGMPKERFSAEFPKEGPSILRIQQVVRGDSAAYFCASSPGLAGDRGQFFGPGTRLTVL.